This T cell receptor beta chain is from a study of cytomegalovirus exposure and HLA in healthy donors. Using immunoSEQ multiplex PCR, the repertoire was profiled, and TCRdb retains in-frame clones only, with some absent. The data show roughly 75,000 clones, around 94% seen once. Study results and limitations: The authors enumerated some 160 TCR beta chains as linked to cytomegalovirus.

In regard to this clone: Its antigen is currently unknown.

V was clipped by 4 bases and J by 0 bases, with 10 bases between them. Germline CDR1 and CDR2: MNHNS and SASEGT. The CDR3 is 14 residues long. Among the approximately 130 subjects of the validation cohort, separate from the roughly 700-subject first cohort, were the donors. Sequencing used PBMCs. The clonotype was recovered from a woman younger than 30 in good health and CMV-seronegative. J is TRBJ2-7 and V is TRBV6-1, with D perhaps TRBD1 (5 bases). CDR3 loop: CASSGSGLSYEQYF. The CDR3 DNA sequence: TGTGCCAGCAGTGGTTCAGGGCTCTCCTACGAGCAGTACTTC.